The T cell receptor beta chain described here comes from a study of CD8 T cells in ankylosing spondylitis. Study findings and constraints: Reportedly, significant enrichment of disease-linked clones occurred in matched ankylosing spondylitis synovial fluid.

Trimming cost V 4 bases and J 1 base; bases outside gene matches: 4. Germline assignment: CDR1 LGHDT and CDR2 YNNKEL (reference sequence). CDR3 length equals 16 residues. Each CDR3 protein gets one entry after TCRdb re-called the 5' RACE reads with MiXCR. The repertoire holds some 250,000 distinct CDR3 sequences, approximately 24% seen once, with around 0.64% in the top ten. This clonotype has a count of ten or more. Its antigen is unknown. This receptor was identified in a male donor with ankylosing spondylitis or in good health (not recorded which). This rearrangement joins TRBV3-1 to TRBJ2-5; 12 bases are shared with TRBD2. The sequenced material came from blood, either unsorted or a sorted T cell fraction (not recorded which). The CDR3 loop reads CASSPSLAGGQETQYF. The CDR3 DNA follows: TGTGCCAGCAGCCCTTCACTAGCGGGGGGCCAAGAGACCCAGTACTTC.